The rows below give T cell receptor beta chains drawn from one sample of a study of blood T cell repertoires in COVID-19. Method: immunoSEQ multiplex PCR; TCRdb's copy keeps in-frame clones and lacks some. This table has approximately 330,000 clones, 87% appearing once. The sample was peripheral blood. The source is a man aged 30 to 45 with COVID-19, enrolled during active disease. Each CDR3 is given with its conserved first and last residue. Expanded clones are given a class, and other clones once, few, many or no size at all.

j_call | clone_size | v_call | cdr3_length | cdr3_aa
TRBJ1-1 | NA | TRBV19 | 16 | CASGNGDDTFITEAFF
TRBJ2-5 | few | TRBV6-2/TRBV6-3 | 16 | CASSYSRVLFQETQYF
TRBJ2-3 | NA | TRBV6-2/TRBV6-3 | 16 | CASSGAWTGGADTQYF
TRBJ2-7 | once | TRBV4-1 | 14 | CASSLGTGAYEQYF
TRBJ2-3 | NA | TRBV27 | 14 | CASRGHFPTDTQYF
TRBJ2-7 | NA | TRBV5-1 | 13 | CASSSDRGYEQYF
TRBJ1-1 | NA | TRBV7-2 | 16 | CASSLDPGGPNTEAFF
TRBJ1-5 | NA | TRBV6-5 | 14 | CASSYTGDWQPQHF
TRBJ2-1 | once | TRBV2 | 18 | CASSSYYGQGSSYNEQFF
TRBJ1-1 | NA | TRBV18 | 16 | CASSPGTGHMNTEAFF
TRBJ2-4 | NA | TRBV5-8 | 13 | CASSLAPRDIQYF
TRBJ1-2 | NA | TRBV9 | 14 | CASSAMTGDYGYTF
TRBJ2-3 | NA | TRBV29-1 | 16 | CSVEFSAGAPRDTQYF
TRBJ1-1 | NA | TRBV28 | 15 | CASSPGTGWGTEAFF
TRBJ2-6 | NA | TRBV7-2 | 17 | CASRRLAEVSGANVLTF
TRBJ2-7 | NA | TRBV14 | 12 | CASSQSGGRQYF
TRBJ2-7 | NA | TRBV6-5 | 13 | CASRSIRSYEQYF
TRBJ2-3 | NA | TRBV5-4 | 16 | CASSLRLASFTDTQYF
TRBJ2-3 | once | TRBV24-1 | 19 | CATSDSGTGDWGVQDTQYF
TRBJ1-4 | NA | TRBV19 | 14 | CASTHRATNEKLFF
TRBJ2-1 | NA | TRBV4-1 | 15 | CASSRQSRSYNEQFF
TRBJ2-7 | NA | TRBV19 | 14 | CASSTTDSSYEQYF